The 30 T cell receptor beta chains listed next were all sequenced from one sample in a study of radiotherapy plus CTLA-4 blockade in lung cancer. Libraries were prepared by immunoSEQ multiplex PCR; TCRdb keeps only in-frame clonotypes and omits some of them. Counted here are more than 40,000 clones, 75% to 85% occurring once; the ten biggest clones make up roughly 3.3%. The sample here was peripheral blood, taken from a patient treated with radiotherapy plus ipilimumab. The receptor source for this set is a human donor with non-small cell lung cancer who had stable disease on radiotherapy plus ipilimumab.

The rearrangement joins TRBV5-5 to TRBJ2-1; 9 bases line up with TRBD2. CDR3 length: 15 amino acids. The germline CDR1 and CDR2 sequences are SGHKS and YYEKEE (reference sequence). Trimming took 0 bases from V and 12 from J; bases not matched to a gene: 10. In DNA, the CDR3 is TGTGCCAGCAGCTTGGTGAGTAGCGGGGGCTCCTGGCAGTTCTTC. Residues: CASSLVSSGGSWQFF. Variable domain in full (rest from reference TRBV5-5 and TRBJ2-1): DAGVTQSPTHLIKTRGQQVTLRCSPISGHKSVSWYQQVLGQGPQFIFQYYEKEERGRGNFPDRFSARQFPNYSSELNVNALLLGDSALYLCASSLVSSGGSWQFFGPGTRLTVL.

V gene TRBV28 combines with J gene TRBJ2-7; D ambiguous. The CDR3 sequence is 16 residues long. The germline CDR1 and CDR2 sequences are MDHEN and SYDVKM. V lost 3 bases, J lost 3 bases, and 18 bases lay in between. The CDR3 DNA sequence: TGTGCCAGCAGTTTCTCAGGAACCTGGCTCCGCTACGAGCAGTACTTC. This translates into CASSFSGTWLRYEQYF.

The rearrangement links TRBV30 to TRBJ1-1; weak D call: TRBD1 (5 bases). Trimming left V 0 bases short and J 5 bases short, with 10 bases between. This CDR3 comprises 13 residues. The germline V gene encodes CDR1 GTSNPN and CDR2 SVGIG (reference sequence). This chain's CDR3 is CAWSVGGGTEAFF. CDR3 DNA: TGTGCCTGGAGTGTGGGGGGAGGGACTGAAGCTTTCTTT.

This rearrangement joins TRBV18 to TRBJ2-1; unclear D gene. CDR1 and CDR2 (germline): KGHSH, LQKENI. Trimming cost V 6 bases and J 3 bases, with 18 bases left between them. The CDR3 covers 16 residues. CDR3 loop: CASSIDGPRGYNEQFF. CDR3 nucleotide sequence: TGTGCCAGCTCCATTGATGGCCCTCGAGGCTACAATGAGCAGTTCTTC.

The rearrangement links TRBV4-3 to TRBJ2-1, with D perhaps matching TRBD2 (5 bases). CDR1 is LGHNA, CDR2 YSLEER, per germline. The CDR3 totals 15 residues. V was clipped by 4 bases and J by 4 bases, with 14 bases between them. The DNA for the CDR3 is TGCGCCAGCAGCCGCTCGGACTTGGGTTACAATGAGCAGTTCTTC. It specifies CASSRSDLGYNEQFF.

The chain has TRBV2 and TRBJ1-1, with 7 bases fitting TRBD1. V was pared by 6 bases and J by 7 bases, with 5 bases of the junction left unmatched. The CDR3 runs 12 residues. CDR1 SNHLY and CDR2 FYNNEI come from the germline V gene. CDR3 loop: CASSRGGGEAFF. In DNA form, the CDR3 reads TGTGCCAGCAGCCGAGGGGGCGGTGAAGCTTTCTTT.

The table lists this clone with a few counts. V gene TRBV6-5 combines with J gene TRBJ2-7, with 8 bases that match TRBD1. The V segment lost 7 bases and the J segment 7 bases; nucleotides outside the gene matches: 9. There are 13 residues in the CDR3. The germline CDR1 and CDR2 sequences are MNHEY and SVGAGI. The CDR3 DNA follows: TGTGCCAGCACCTTACCCGGGACAGGTGAGCAGTACTTC. Its protein is CASTLPGTGEQYF.

This chain links TRBV27 with TRBJ2-3; unclear D gene. The CDR3 totals 15 residues. V was cut by 3 bases and J by 0 bases, with 10 bases left in between. The germline V gene has CDR1 MNHEY and CDR2 SMNVEV (reference sequence). The CDR3 spells CASSLQIPSTDTQYF. CDR3 DNA sequence: TGTGCCAGCAGTTTGCAGATCCCTAGCACAGATACGCAGTATTTT.

This clone has just one count. The chain couples TRBV19 to TRBJ2-6; 7 nucleotides line up with TRBD1. Germline V gene data show CDR1 as LNHDA and CDR2 as SQIVND (reference sequence). V was clipped by 1 base and J by 0 bases; unmatched bases: 6. This CDR3 spans 18 amino acids. The CDR3: CASSIVGQSYSGANVLTF. DNA of the CDR3: TGTGCCAGTAGTATAGTGGGACAGTCCTACTCTGGGGCCAACGTCCTGACTTTC.

This chain uses TRBV18 with TRBJ1-1; TRBD1 is a possible D gene (6 bases). Between the trimmed V and J ends, which lost 3 bases and 3 bases, there was a span of 11 bases. Germline V gene lookup returns CDR1 KGHSH and CDR2 LQKENI. The CDR3 consists of 14 residues. Here the CDR3 reads CASSPQWGHTEAFF. As DNA, the CDR3 is TGTGCCAGCTCACCTCAATGGGGGCACACTGAAGCTTTCTTT.

This chain joins TRBV6-1 and TRBJ2-7, with TRBD2 identical over 16 bases. The CDR3 length is 16 residues. The V gene's germline CDR1 is MNHNS and CDR2 SASEGT. With V trimmed by 4 bases and J by 5 bases, 5 bases remained unmatched. CDR3 nucleotide sequence: TGTGCCAGCAGTGTTGGGACTAGCGGGAGGGCCCACGAGCAGTACTTC. It codes for CASSVGTSGRAHEQYF.

CDR3 DNA: TGTGCCAGCAGCCCTGATAGCGGGAGGGCCGGGGAGACCCAGTACTTC. Translated: CASSPDSGRAGETQYF. The rearrangement joins TRBV9 to TRBJ2-5; 11 bases map to TRBD2. J was trimmed by 5 bases and V by 4 bases; bases with no gene match: 10. Germline CDR1 is SGDLS and CDR2 is YYNGEE. This CDR3 is 16 amino acids long.

This chain connects TRBV2 to TRBJ2-2; 13 bases line up with TRBD2. This CDR3 contains 16 residues. Germline CDR1 is SNHLY and CDR2 is FYNNEI. Trimming at V came to 7 bases and at J to 2 bases, leaving 4 bases not matched to a gene. Written as DNA, the CDR3 is TGTGCCAGCAAAGGACTAGCGGGAGTAAACACCGGGGAGCTGTTTTTT. It codes for CASKGLAGVNTGELFF.

The gene calls are TRBV28 and TRBJ2-2; TRBD2 aligns across 8 bases. The CDR3 loop spans 20 amino acids. With V trimmed by 7 bases and J by 5 bases, 24 bases remained unmatched. Germline CDR1 reads MDHEN; CDR2 reads SYDVKM. CDR3 amino acids: CASTVRVQGPSGSRTGELFF. The CDR3 DNA reads as TGTGCCAGCACCGTGAGGGTCCAGGGGCCCAGCGGGAGTCGAACCGGGGAGCTGTTTTTT.

The chain joins TRBV10-2 to TRBJ2-5; 8 positions match TRBD1. The V gene end was trimmed by 5 bases and the J gene end by 5 bases; junction bases not matched to a gene: 7. The CDR3 totals 14 residues. Germline CDR1 WSHSY, CDR2 SAAADI. The CDR3 sequence: CASSRTGLRETQYF. The CDR3 nucleotides are TGCGCCAGCAGTCGGACAGGGCTGCGGGAGACCCAGTACTTC.

In its sample, this clone was seen once. This rearrangement joins TRBV28 to TRBJ1-5; 8 nucleotides line up with TRBD1. The CDR3 is 12 residues long. V shed 9 bases and J 5 bases; nucleotides not matched to a gene: 3. Germline V CDR1 and CDR2: MDHEN, SYDVKM. CDR3 sequence (DNA): TGTGCCAGTACAGGGGGGGATCAGCCCCAGCATTTT. It codes for CASTGGDQPQHF.

The rearrangement uses TRBV4-1 and TRBJ1-1, with a weak D call TRBD1 (5 bases). Germline loops: CDR1 MGHRA, CDR2 YSYEKL. V was shortened by 6 bases and J by 3 bases, with 35 bases between the two germline ends. The CDR3 is 21 amino acids. The CDR3 region is CASRGHPGREIGSKRDTEAFF. The CDR3 DNA reads TGCGCCAGCAGAGGCCACCCAGGGCGGGAAATAGGATCTAAGCGGGACACTGAAGCTTTCTTT.

The genes are TRBV11-2 and TRBJ2-3; D is possibly TRBD2 (6 bases). The V and J ends lost 6 bases and 6 bases respectively, with 16 bases between them. Germline CDR1 is SGHAT and CDR2 is FQNNGV. This CDR3 contains 14 residues. In DNA, the CDR3 is TGTGCCAGCAGGCCGGGGGTCCTCGGGGATACGCAGTATTTT. Translation gives CASRPGVLGDTQYF.

This clone was found a few times. The CDR3 coding sequence is TGTGCCAGCTCACCACGGGACAGGGGAACCTACGAGCAGTACTTC. It specifies CASSPRDRGTYEQYF. The chain links TRBV18 to TRBJ2-7; TRBD1 aligns across 10 bases. The trim removed 1 base at V and 2 bases at J, leaving 2 bases unmatched. The CDR3 runs to 15 residues. From germline, CDR1 is KGHSH and CDR2 LQKENI.

V gene TRBV29-1 combines with J gene TRBJ1-2; weak D call: TRBD1 (6 bases). CDR3 length equals 11 residues. Per the germline V gene, CDR1 is SQVTM and CDR2 is ANQGSEA. The V end was cut by 5 bases, the J end by 5 bases, with 9 bases between. The CDR3 loop is CSVRGIYGYTF. The CDR3 region has the DNA TGCAGCGTTAGGGGGATTTATGGCTACACCTTC.

About this clone: Germline and junction disagree at one end, which may indicate a read error. This chain uses TRBV5-1 with TRBJ2-4; TRBD2 agrees at 16 bases. This CDR3 spans 18 amino acids. Germline V gene data show CDR1 as SGHRS and CDR2 as YFSETQ. CDR3 nucleotides: TGCGCCAGCAGTTTGGGACTAGCGGGAGGGGGCTTGGGCGGCATTCAGTACTTC. Protein: CASSLGLAGGGLGGIQYF.

The rearrangement joins TRBV6-5 to TRBJ2-7; 8 positions match TRBD2. The CDR3 spans 15 residues. The J segment lost 3 bases and the V segment lost 2 bases, leaving 6 bases of the junction unmatched. The germline CDR1 and CDR2 sequences are MNHEY and SVGAGI. This chain's CDR3 is CASSYNGRASYEQYF. CDR3 coding DNA: TGTGCCAGCAGTTACAACGGGAGGGCGAGCTACGAGCAGTACTTC.

V gene TRBV7-6 combines with J gene TRBJ2-7, with D possibly being TRBD1 (6 bases). Trimming took 4 bases from V and 2 from J, leaving 15 bases between them. Per the germline V gene, CDR1 is SGHVS and CDR2 is FNYEAQ. The CDR3 totals 15 residues. The CDR3 sequence is CASSYEGEGAYEQYF. CDR3 in DNA: TGTGCCAGCAGCTACGAGGGAGAGGGGGCCTACGAGCAGTACTTC.

The genes are TRBV15 and TRBJ2-4; D not certain. Trimming stripped 5 bases from V and 1 base from J, with 6 bases between. Germline-derived CDR1 and CDR2 are LNHNV and YYDKDF (reference sequence). This CDR3 contains 13 residues. The CDR3 region is CATSSRAKNIQYF. The CDR3 nucleotides are TGTGCCACCAGCTCTAGGGCCAAAAACATTCAGTACTTC.

This clone showed up just once. This chain joins TRBV7-8 and TRBJ1-5; 7 bases match TRBD1. The CDR3 has 15 amino acids. V trimming: 3 bases; J trimming: 3 bases; junction bases outside the gene matches: 5. In germline, CDR1 is SGHVS, CDR2 FQNEAQ. The CDR3: CASSFQGGVNQPQHF. The CDR3, as DNA: TGTGCCAGCAGCTTCCAAGGGGGCGTCAATCAGCCCCAGCATTTT. Full variable domain (outside the CDR3, taken from reference TRBV7-8 and TRBJ1-5): GAGVSQSPRYKVAKRGQDVALRCDPISGHVSLFWYQQALGQGPEFLTYFQNEAQLDKSGLPSDRFFAERPEGSVSTLKIQRTQQEDSAVYLCASSFQGGVNQPQHFGDGTRLSIL.

J is TRBJ2-6 and V is TRBV21-1; the table assigns TRBD2, which was not confirmed against the DNA. TRBV21-1 is termed a pseudogene. The CDR3 is made up of 18 amino acids. CDR3 DNA: TGTGCCAGCAGCAAAGCGTTGGCCGCTAGCTCTGGGGCCAACGTCCTGACTTTC. Translation: CASSKALAASSGANVLTF.

The chain is built from TRBV7-6 and TRBJ2-5; 8 bases map to TRBD2. The CDR3 contains 16 residues. CDR1 and CDR2 (germline): SGHVS, FNYEAQ. V lost 4 bases, J lost 2 bases, and 9 bases stayed unmatched. Here the CDR3 reads CASSWPRAGDQETQYF. The CDR3 nucleotides are TGTGCCAGCAGCTGGCCCCGAGCGGGAGATCAAGAGACCCAGTACTTC. Filled out from reference TRBV7-6 and TRBJ2-5, the complete variable domain reads GAGVSQSPRYKVTKRGQDVALRCDPISGHVSLYWYRQALGQGPEFLTYFNYEAQQDKSGLPNDRFSAERPEGSISTLTIQRTEQRDSAMYRCASSWPRAGDQETQYFGPGTRLLVL.

This chain uses TRBV28 with TRBJ1-5; TRBD1 matches at 8 bases. The CDR3 runs to 14 residues. With 6 bases clipped from V and 12 bases from J, the junction kept 13 bases outside the gene matches. Germline assignment: CDR1 MDHEN and CDR2 SYDVKM. The CDR3 DNA reads as TGTGCCAGCAGACTGGACAGGGAAATTGATCTCCAGCATTTT. Residues: CASRLDREIDLQHF.

This clone appeared a single time. This chain links TRBV19 with TRBJ2-3; 12 positions match TRBD2. The CDR3 is made up of 20 amino acids. Unmatched junction bases numbered 18, after V lost 4 bases and J lost 4 bases. Germline assignment: CDR1 LNHDA and CDR2 SQIVND (reference sequence). CDR3 nucleotides: TGTGCCAGTAGTACCCGCCGTTCTAGCGGGAGGGAGGGGTCGGCAGATACGCAGTATTTT. It yields the protein CASSTRRSSGREGSADTQYF.

This clone showed up many times. The chain employs TRBV6-1 and TRBJ2-1, with 10 bases matching TRBD2. The CDR3 consists of 15 residues. After removal of 2 bases from V and 3 bases from J, the junction contained 1 base not matched to a gene. Germline V gene data show CDR1 as MNHNS and CDR2 as SASEGT. The CDR3 here is CASSELAGDYNEQFF. The CDR3 coding sequence is TGTGCCAGCAGTGAACTAGCGGGAGACTACAATGAGCAGTTCTTC.